This paragraph covers one TCR beta chain sequence. This sample was included in a study of CD8+ T cells in alopecia areata. Germline V gene data show CDR1 as GTSNPN and CDR2 as SVGIG (reference sequence). The ends were cut back, 1 base at V and 6 bases at J, with 6 bases in the middle. CDR3 size: 11 residues. Following RNA extraction, reverse transcription yielded cDNA that acted as the sequencing template. The method was immunoSEQ multiplex PCR; TCRdb's version includes in-frame clones alone and lacks a portion of them. Among some 170,000 clones listed, less than 80% were seen once. This receptor was identified in a human donor with alopecia areata. The material was CD8+ T cells sorted from blood, obtained at week 0. The genes are TRBV30 and TRBJ1-1; perhaps TRBD1 as D (6 bases). Written as DNA, the CDR3 is TGTGCCTGGAGTGGGACAGCTGAAGCTTTCTTT. As protein: CAWSGTAEAFF.